This paragraph covers one T cell receptor beta chain sequence. The CDR3 loop spans 15 amino acids. CDR1 and CDR2 from the germline V gene are SNHLY and FYNNEI. J lost 9 bases, V lost 7 bases, and 14 bases had no gene match. These data originate in a study of cytomegalovirus exposure and HLA in healthy donors. PCR amplification relied on 60 Vbeta primers (plus 13 Jbeta primers). TCRdb's copy holds only in-frame clones and misses some; the assay was immunoSEQ multiplex PCR. The repertoire holds some 100,000 clones, approximately 80% seen once, with around 3% in the top ten. This sequence originates from a male donor in good health and CMV-seropositive. The sample was PBMCs. The chain uses TRBV2 and TRBJ1-5; TRBD1 matches 8 bases. The CDR3 sequence: CASKEQGGVDGPQHF. The CDR3 coding sequence is TGTGCCAGCAAAGAACAGGGGGGCGTTGATGGGCCCCAGCATTTT.